This T cell receptor beta chain was observed in a study of OX40 agonist ivuxolimab in advanced cancers. General notes on the study: Ivuxolimab, which targeted the costimulatory receptor OX40 (CD134), was an agonistic, fully human IgG2 monoclonal antibody. The point of sequencing TCRbeta in the periphery was to test whether ivuxolimab changed TCR sequence diversity and drove clonal T-cell expansion. The paper covers the monotherapy dose-escalation part of the phase I ivuxolimab trial, which included N of about 51 patients. Patients were allowed to have had prior anti-PD-1, anti-PD-L1 or anti-CTLA-4 therapy, and roughly 40% of the dose-escalation patients had been treated with checkpoint inhibitors. Of the 50 to 55 dose-escalation patients, hepatocellular carcinoma was present in approximately 20, melanoma in roughly 15, renal cell carcinoma in 9 and head and neck cancer in 9. Intravenous ivuxolimab was administered to patients every 2 weeks at six dose levels: 0.01, 0.1, 0.3, 1.5, 3 and 10 mg/kg. The dose-escalation cohort was roughly 87% male with a mean age of approximately 60 years, ranging from roughly 23 to 79. Partial responses occurred in three dose-escalation patients: two with cutaneous melanoma and one with hepatocellular carcinoma. General study outcomes and caveats: Antigen specificity was not determined for the clonally expanded peripheral T cells. Low levels of normalized T-cell clonal expansion were also shown by some nonresponding patients. Partial responders in the 0.1-3.0 mg/kg groups had among the lowest normalized peripheral clonal expansion, especially among CD8+ T cells. After ivuxolimab, expanded clones were on average more numerous among CD8+ T cells than among CD4+ T cells. Clonal expansion of both CD4+ and CD8+ blood T cells was observed from baseline to week 6 at doses 0.1 to 3.0 mg/kg.

From cysteine to phenylalanine, the CDR3 is 14 amino acids long. The entry retains the CDR3 DNA only, 42 bases that are in frame from base 1. The junction shows trimming of 7 bases on V and 0 bases on J, plus 9 bases between the germline ends. CDR1 MGHDK and CDR2 SYGVNS were looked up in the germline V gene. Details on this clone: Its antigen remains unidentified. The sample holds no much larger clone one base away, and base qualities are not on file.

Genomic DNA was isolated from the sorted cells so that the TCRbeta CDR3 region could be sequenced. TCRbeta CDR3 regions were sequenced using the immunoSEQ Assay. TCRdb took over this immuneACCESS table, retaining in-frame rearrangements with V and J assigned. Such tables are incomplete; in checked studies, under half of the missing clones stem from an unresolved V gene, and the remainder is unexplained. The sample contains about 66,000 clones, about nine tenths of them found a single time. The ten largest clones add up to about 8.2% of the sample. Patients with a history of autoimmune disease or receiving systemic immunosuppression were excluded from the trial. In every dose cohort, peripheral blood was drawn for TCR sequencing at baseline, cycle 4 day 1, and cycle 7 day 1. The samples were taken from a phase I, first-in-human, multicenter, open-label dose-escalation trial of ivuxolimab. Adults with locally advanced or metastatic melanoma, renal cell carcinoma, hepatocellular carcinoma or head and neck squamous cell carcinoma were enrolled in the trial. Before TCR sequencing, CD4+ T cells and CD8+ T cells from peripheral blood were sorted into separate populations.

The V and J segments used are TRBV25-1 and TRBJ2-2, and the D gene may be TRBD1, 6 bases matching. The sample in question was CD4+ or CD8+ T cells sorted from blood, obtained in a trial of the OX40 agonist ivuxolimab. The clonotype originates from an adult with an advanced solid tumor such as melanoma, head and neck, liver or kidney cancer. The DNA is TGTGCCAGCACGAGGGGGTCGAACACCGGGGAGCTGTTTTTT. Its amino acids are CASTRGSNTGELFF. Beyond the CDR3, the reference TRBV25-1 and TRBJ2-2 genes provide the residues; the full variable domain reads: EADIYQTPRYLVIGTGKKITLECSQTMGHDKMYWYQQDPGMELHLIHYSYGVNSTEKGDLSSESTVSRIRTEHFPLTLESARPSHTSQYLCASTRGSNTGELFFGEGSRLTVL.